This T cell receptor (beta chain) was retrieved from a study of blood T cell repertoires in COVID-19 (dated by TCRdb to about 2020). In the study overall: Samples covering the acute and convalescent phases of COVID-19 were provided by collaborators in the United States, Italy and Spain. The material from the prospective study consisted of cDNA or gDNA derived from T cells, B-cell-depleted T cells, or PBMCs. The dataset comprised deeply sampled blood TCRbeta repertoires from subjects exposed to, actively infected with, or recovered from COVID-19. The repertoires were released in a freely available public database intended as a resource for research on the immune response to SARS-CoV-2. The samples were drawn from two sources: the first 160 participants of the ongoing ImmuneRACE study, and 950 to 1,500 subjects contributed by 6 global collaborators. Nearly every sample came with metadata listing a de-identified subject ID, COVID-19 status, age in years and sex. Where available, HLA class I and class II types were taken from metadata supplied by the sample provider and were not determined by assay-based typing.

Remarks on this clone: Its binding antigen is unknown. Per-base quality was not reported, and no clone a single base away is much larger than it.

TCRbeta CDR3 regions were amplified from genomic DNA using the immunoSEQ Assay, a bias-controlled multiplex PCR. The authors processed their data as follows. Nucleated cell counts per sample were estimated from amplification of reference gene primers within the assay. To quantify the absolute abundance of each unique TCRbeta CDR3 rearrangement, sequence reads were collapsed and filtered. Productive Simpson clonality was computed per sample as the square root of Simpson's diversity index over productive rearrangements. Held by TCRdb, this immuneACCESS table contains in-frame sequences only and omits some clones. Under half of the omission traces to an unresolved V gene where checked; the cause of the rest is unknown. The DNA gave D and trimming, while V, J and clone size come from that table. Across this sample there are about 140,000 clones, with about 83% seen only once. The ten largest clonotypes hold 8.9% of the sample.

The germline V gene (reference sequence) gives CDR1 as LNHDA and CDR2 as SQIVND. The CDR3, from cysteine to phenylalanine, totals 13 residues. Only CDR3 DNA remains: 39 bases, in frame from the first base. Unmatched junction bases come to 1, with V trimmed by 6 bases and J by 0 bases. Summary of the overall study and its limitations: Clinical and demographic metadata were provided uncurated, with the amount varying by source and participant.

At one collaborating source in Seattle, patients were enrolled during active infection and were followed longitudinally through the course of disease. The collaborating institutions used their own protocols to collect whole blood in K2EDTA tubes. For TCRbeta analysis, collaborators shipped samples as frozen whole blood, isolated PBMCs, or DNA extracted from either of those sample types. This TCR was sampled from a man aged 25-40 years with COVID-19, enrolled during active disease. This chain is built from TRBV19 and TRBJ1-1; 7 nucleotides in the junction match TRBD1. Sequences were obtained from peripheral blood. The CDR3: CASRTGVNTEAFF. The DNA sequence is TGTGCCAGTAGAACAGGGGTGAACACTGAAGCTTTCTTT.